This T cell receptor (beta chain) was recovered during a study of shared clonotypes between healthy human individuals. Study at large: Three plates were used per donor for CD4 naive, three for CD4 memory, two for CD8 naive and one for CD8 memory.

The study's findings and limits: Rarefaction indicated that sorted-subset sequencing remained incomplete although depth was large. An anticipated effect of sequencing depth on clonotype sharing among donors was recognized.

As to this clone: Its antigen is undetermined.

The J segment lost 7 bases and the V segment lost 3 bases, leaving 8 bases of the junction unmatched. This CDR3 has 15 amino acids. Germline V gives CDR1 SGHTA, CDR2 FQGNSA. Each PCR replicate from the sorted subsets contained 200 to 250 ng DNA, which is about 30,000 T cell genomes. TCRdb's table, derived via immunoSEQ multiplex PCR, lists solely in-frame clones and lacks some. The data hold 2 million to 2.5 million clones, with 93% observed a single time. This sequence joins TRBV7-2 and TRBJ2-2, with 7 bases fitting TRBD2. Sequencing input: naive CD4+ T cells from PBMCs. The subset is: CD45RA+ positively selected. This receptor was taken from a man aged 18 to 35 in good health. Some clones in this sample may be carry-over from other donors' samples. As DNA, the CDR3 is TGTGCCAGCAGCTTTCGGACTAGTGCGGGCGGGGAGCTGTTTTTT. Translating gives CASSFRTSAGGELFF.